These 13 T cell receptor beta chains share one sample of origin, sequenced in a study of T-cell reconstitution after alpha-beta-depleted transplantation in children. Molecular barcoding with unique molecular identifiers was used for the TCRbeta library. TCRdb processed the PCR reads anew with MiXCR; each CDR3 protein has one entry. The profile covers fewer than 550,000 distinct CDR3 sequences, with 10% to 12% appearing a single time and about 14% taken by the ten largest. This material consisted of PBMCs, mostly from graft donor cells, taken 180 days after TCRalphabeta/CD19-depleted stem cell transplant. Receptors originate from a female patient aged 2-9 years who had a stem cell transplant for aplastic anemia, so the T cells may come from the graft donor.

This clonotype was counted only a few times. The rearrangement uses TRBV25-1 and TRBJ1-5; possible D gene TRBD1, 6 bases. The CDR3 runs 16 residues. V lost 2 bases and J 4 bases, leaving 15 bases between the germline ends. Looked up from germline, CDR1 is MGHDK and CDR2 is SYGVNS. CDR3 nucleotides: TGTGCCAGCAGTGAAAACGGGGGGGCATCTAATCAGCCCCAGCATTTT. Amino acid sequence: CASSENGGASNQPQHF.

This clonotype has at least ten counts. The gene calls are TRBV5-1 and TRBJ2-2; a weak D match, TRBD2 (5 bases). Trimming removed 6 bases from V and 5 bases from J, with 14 bases in between. This CDR3 spans 14 amino acids. Germline V gives CDR1 SGHRS, CDR2 YFSETQ. CDR3: CASNQRDGTGELFF. The DNA of the CDR3 is TGCGCCAGCAACCAACGGGATGGGACCGGGGAGCTGTTTTTT.

This clonotype was found many times. The rearrangement links TRBV20-1 to TRBJ2-1, with 8 bases fitting TRBD2. Germline trimming cut 5 bases from V and 3 bases from J; bases unmatched to any gene: 6. The V gene's germline CDR1 is DFQATT and CDR2 SNEGSKA (reference sequence). The CDR3 length is 14 residues. The CDR3 nucleotides are TGCAGTGCTTGGGGGCGGGAGGTCTACAATGAGCAGTTCTTC. Its protein product is CSAWGREVYNEQFF.

This clonotype was detected a few times. This rearrangement joins TRBV28 to TRBJ2-7; 8 bases agree with TRBD2. This CDR3 has 15 residues. Germline V CDR1 and CDR2: MDHEN, SYDVKM. The trim removed 7 bases at V and 2 bases at J, leaving 10 bases unmatched. The CDR3 reads CASISISGRAYEQYF. CDR3 coding DNA: TGTGCCAGCATTTCCATAAGCGGGAGAGCCTACGAGCAGTACTTC.

This clonotype was counted between two and nine times. The genes are TRBV19 and TRBJ2-5, with 11 bases fitting TRBD1. Germline CDR1 LNHDA, CDR2 SQIVND (reference sequence). V shed 4 bases, J shed 4 bases, and the junction held 2 bases outside the gene matches. CDR3 size: 14 residues. CDR3 coding DNA: TGTGCCAGTAGTACGGACAGGGGGCTAGAGACCCAGTACTTC. Amino acid sequence: CASSTDRGLETQYF.

The rearrangement joins TRBV5-1 to TRBJ2-2; D may match TRBD1 or TRBD2 (5 bases each). V was trimmed by 3 bases and J by 0 bases, leaving 12 bases between them. The CDR3 totals 16 residues. Looked up from germline, CDR1 is SGHRS and CDR2 is YFSETQ. CDR3 in DNA: TGCGCCAGCAGCTGGTCGGGACGCTCGAACACCGGGGAGCTGTTTTTT. This sequence encodes CASSWSGRSNTGELFF.

In its sample, this clonotype was seen a few times. The chain recombines TRBV12-3 or TRBV12-4 with TRBJ2-3; 9 bases align to TRBD2. The trim removed 8 bases at V and 4 bases at J, leaving 10 bases unmatched. The CDR3 extends over 15 amino acids. CDR3 in DNA: TGTGCCAGCTCCTCTCAGCGGGAGGTGGCAGATACGCAGTATTTT. It codes for CASSSQREVADTQYF.

The chain couples TRBV25-1 to TRBJ2-7; D is unresolved. Germline loops: CDR1 MGHDK, CDR2 SYGVNS. With 4 bases removed from V and 0 bases from J, the gap between germline ends came to 7 bases. The CDR3 contains 13 residues. The CDR3 loop is CASSGQLSYEQYF. In nucleotides, the CDR3 is TGTGCCAGCAGTGGCCAGCTCTCCTACGAGCAGTACTTC.

This rearrangement joins TRBV6-5 to TRBJ2-7, with 15 bases aligning to TRBD2. The CDR3 is 16 residues long. From germline, CDR1 is MNHEY and CDR2 SVGAGI. The J segment lost 4 bases and the V segment lost 2 bases, leaving 3 bases of the junction unmatched. The DNA of the CDR3 is TGTGCCAGCAGTTACGGGACTAGCGGGAGGTTGTACGAGCAGTACTTC. Translation: CASSYGTSGRLYEQYF.

This sequence joins TRBV7-9 and TRBJ2-7, with 7 bases aligning to TRBD1. The CDR3 consists of 13 residues. Germline CDR1 is SEHNR and CDR2 is FQNEAQ (reference sequence). V lost 2 bases to trimming and J lost 6 bases; unmatched junction nucleotides: 4. CDR3 loop: CASSLMTGTEQYV. CDR3 nucleotides: TGTGCCAGCAGCTTAATGACAGGGACCGAGCAGTACGTC.

The V gene is TRBV5-1, the J gene TRBJ1-4, with TRBD1 identical over 10 bases. The CDR3 contains 15 residues. J gave up 8 bases and V 0 bases, and 4 bases lay outside the gene matches. From germline, CDR1 is SGHRS and CDR2 YFSETQ. The CDR3 region is CASSLGQGAGEKLFF. The CDR3 DNA reads as TGCGCCAGCAGCTTGGGACAGGGGGCCGGGGAAAAACTGTTTTTT.

The V gene is TRBV27, the J gene TRBJ2-1; 8 bases fit TRBD1. The germline V gene encodes CDR1 MNHEY and CDR2 SMNVEV (reference sequence). There are 13 residues in the CDR3. The V gene end was trimmed by 4 bases and the J gene end by 9 bases; junction bases not matched to a gene: 5. The CDR3 sequence is CASSSTGVREQFF. The CDR3 DNA sequence: TGTGCCAGCAGTTCGACAGGGGTTCGTGAGCAGTTCTTC.

This chain uses TRBV2 with TRBJ2-6; D is possibly TRBD2 (5 bases). The CDR3 is made up of 17 amino acids. V was trimmed by 8 bases and J by 0 bases, leaving 17 bases between them. Germline loops: CDR1 SNHLY, CDR2 FYNNEI. The CDR3 sequence is CASAWAGAPSGANVLTF. The CDR3 DNA sequence: TGTGCCAGCGCCTGGGCGGGCGCTCCCTCTGGGGCCAACGTCCTGACTTTC.